The rows below give T cell receptor beta chains drawn from one sample of a study of T cells after yellow fever vaccination. Each CDR3 protein gets one entry after TCRdb re-called the 5' RACE reads with MiXCR. The table includes roughly 340,000 distinct CDR3 sequences, about 4% detected once. Sequenced material: PBMCs, taken 5 days after the yellow fever booster vaccination. The receptors come from a man aged 18-30 years who received the YFV17D yellow fever vaccine. CDR3s include the opening cysteine and the closing phenylalanine or tryptophan. D genes are given only for firm matches. Expanded clones are given a class, and other clones once, few, many or no size at all.

D,length,size,V,J,CDR3,DNA
TRBD1,15,.,TRBV7-9,TRBJ2-2,CASSHRVTGAGELFF,TGTGCCAGCAGCCACCGTGTAACAGGGGCCGGGGAGCTGTTTTTT
TRBD1,19,many,TRBV5-1,TRBJ1-1,CASSAQVPGQGVRNTEAFF,TGCGCCAGCAGCGCGCAAGTCCCGGGACAGGGGGTTCGGAACACTGAAGCTTTCTTT
.,15,many,TRBV29-1,TRBJ2-2,CSVYPTGVETGELFF,TGCAGCGTCTACCCGACGGGGGTTGAGACCGGGGAGCTGTTTTTT
.,15,many,TRBV2,TRBJ2-2,CASRRSTGNTGELFF,TGTGCCAGCAGACGGTCCACAGGGAACACCGGGGAGCTGTTTTTT
.,14,.,TRBV7-2,TRBJ2-1,CASSPIQGRDEQFF,TGTGCCAGCAGCCCAATACAGGGTCGGGATGAGCAGTTCTTC
.,15,few,TRBV5-4,TRBJ1-1,CASSPVGVRNTEAFF,TGTGCCAGCAGCCCGGTGGGGGTCAGGAACACTGAAGCTTTCTTT
TRBD2,17,.,TRBV7-9,TRBJ2-5,CASSFGLAGGLQETQYF,TGTGCCAGCAGCTTTGGACTAGCGGGGGGCTTACAAGAGACCCAGTACTTC
.,13,many,TRBV11-2,TRBJ2-3,CASSSAVTDTQYF,TGTGCCAGCAGCTCCGCAGTCACAGATACGCAGTATTTT
TRBD1,16,few,TRBV20-1,TRBJ2-5,CSARDLVRGLQETQYF,TGCAGTGCTAGAGACCTGGTTAGGGGGCTACAAGAGACCCAGTACTTC
.,15,many,TRBV12-3/TRBV12-4,TRBJ2-3,CASRARTLRADTQYF,TGTGCCAGCAGAGCTCGGACGCTCAGGGCAGATACGCAGTATTTT
.,15,few,TRBV19,TRBJ2-1,CASSIVWGVHNEQFF,TGTGCCAGTAGTATAGTGTGGGGTGTTCACAATGAGCAGTTCTTC
.,14,few,TRBV20-1,TRBJ2-1,CSARDPAGSNEQFF,TGCAGTGCTAGAGATCCCGCAGGATCTAATGAGCAGTTCTTC
TRBD2,16,.,TRBV24-1,TRBJ2-1,CATSDPRAGSFNEQFF,TGTGCCACCAGTGACCCAAGAGCGGGGTCCTTCAATGAGCAGTTCTTC
.,12,few,TRBV6-2/TRBV6-3,TRBJ2-2,CASSSRVRELFF,TGTGCCAGCAGCTCCCGAGTCCGGGAGCTGTTTTTT
.,15,few,TRBV6-5,TRBJ1-2,CASSKLRDGGGGYTF,TGTGCCAGCAGCAAGCTAAGGGACGGCGGTGGGGGCTACACCTTC
.,13,.,TRBV10-3,TRBJ1-5,CAISNGGNQPQHF,TGTGCCATCAGCAACGGGGGTAATCAGCCCCAGCATTTT
TRBD2,14,.,TRBV2,TRBJ2-1,CASMLAGGYNEQFF,TGTGCCAGCATGCTAGCGGGGGGTTACAATGAGCAGTTCTTC
.,15,.,TRBV5-1,TRBJ2-1,CASSLGPFRYNEQFF,TGCGCCAGCAGCTTGGGACCGTTTCGGTACAATGAGCAGTTCTTC
TRBD1,14,many,TRBV20-1,TRBJ1-2,CSAVKTGGGYGYTF,TGCAGTGCCGTCAAGACAGGGGGCGGCTATGGCTACACCTTC
.,15,few,TRBV5-4,TRBJ2-5,CASSRGQFDWETQYF,TGTGCCAGCAGCAGGGGCCAGTTTGATTGGGAGACACAGTACTTC
.,15,many,TRBV7-8,TRBJ2-1,CATETEAGGYNEQFF,TGTGCTACCGAGACAGAGGCAGGCGGTTACAATGAGCAGTTCTTC
.,14,few,TRBV25-1,TRBJ2-5,CASRPYREQETQYF,TGTGCCAGTAGGCCCTACAGGGAACAAGAGACCCAGTACTTC
.,12,.,TRBV20-1,TRBJ1-3,CSARESGNTIYF,TGCAGTGCTAGAGAATCTGGAAACACCATATATTTT
TRBD1,17,.,TRBV5-1,TRBJ2-5,CASSSIPGTGGKETQYF,TGCGCCAGCAGCAGCATTCCCGGGACAGGGGGTAAAGAGACCCAGTACTTC
TRBD2,15,few,TRBV7-9,TRBJ2-1,CASSSLASGHNEQFF,TGTGCCAGCAGCTCCCTAGCTAGCGGGCACAATGAGCAGTTCTTC
.,16,many,TRBV7-2,TRBJ1-3,CASSLQAPISGNTIYF,TGTGCCAGCAGCTTGCAGGCGCCTATCTCTGGAAACACCATATATTTT
.,15,many,TRBV12-3/TRBV12-4,TRBJ2-3,CASSLEATGADTQYF,TGTGCCAGCAGTTTAGAGGCTACTGGGGCAGATACGCAGTATTTT
.,15,.,TRBV7-8,TRBJ1-2,CASSLEGQPFNGYTF,TGTGCCAGCAGCTTAGAAGGACAGCCCTTTAATGGCTACACCTTC
.,14,few,TRBV7-6,TRBJ2-3,CASSLVRSTDTQYF,TGTGCCAGCAGCTTAGTTCGTAGCACAGATACGCAGTATTTT
.,13,many,TRBV7-2,TRBJ2-3,CASSSGPPDTQYF,TGTGCCAGCAGCTCGGGCCCTCCAGATACGCAGTATTTT
TRBD1,16,.,TRBV7-9,TRBJ1-2,CASSPSGDSHNYGYTF,TGTGCCAGCAGCCCCTCCGGGGACAGCCATAACTATGGCTACACCTTC
.,13,.,TRBV6-1,TRBJ1-1,CATTLNGLVVAFF,TGTGCCACCACGCTCAACGGTCTTGTGGTCGCTTTCTTT
.,15,.,TRBV4-3,TRBJ2-6,CASSHGSLGANVLTF,TGCGCCAGCAGCCATGGGTCGCTTGGGGCCAACGTCCTGACTTTC
.,16,many,TRBV3-1,TRBJ2-7,CASSHIGRGPNYEQYF,TGTGCCAGCAGCCACATCGGAAGGGGACCCAACTACGAGCAGTACTTC
.,13,.,TRBV21-1,TRBJ2-2,CASSKGSHVELFF,TGTGCCAGCAGCAAAGGATCCCACGTTGAGCTGTTTTTT
TRBD1,16,.,TRBV7-2,TRBJ1-4,CASSVQGRATNEKLFF,TGTGCCAGCAGCGTACAGGGGAGAGCGACTAATGAAAAACTGTTTTTT
.,12,few,TRBV7-2,TRBJ2-3,CASSFFGDTQYF,TGTGCCAGCAGCTTCTTTGGCGATACGCAGTATTTT
.,14,few,TRBV5-1,TRBJ1-2,CASSLAMGHYGYTF,TGCGCCAGCAGCTTGGCCATGGGGCACTATGGCTACACCTTC
TRBD1,18,.,TRBV11-2,TRBJ1-3,CASSFGRGGARSRNTIYF,TGTGCCAGCAGCTTCGGCAGGGGGGGAGCCCGCTCTAGAAACACCATATATTTT
.,13,.,TRBV9,TRBJ1-1,CASSVMEDTEAFF,TGTGCCAGCAGCGTGATGGAGGACACTGAAGCTTTCTTT
TRBD1,15,.,TRBV28,TRBJ1-6,CASRVGGTGGTPLHF,TGTGCCAGCAGAGTAGGAGGGACAGGGGGAACACCCCTCCACTTT
.,13,many,TRBV29-1,TRBJ2-3,CSVEPGKGDTQYF,TGCAGCGTTGAACCTGGAAAGGGAGATACGCAGTATTTT
.,14,.,TRBV20-1,TRBJ2-1,CSARDGRSYNEQFF,TGCAGTGCTAGAGATGGGAGGTCCTACAATGAGCAGTTCTTC
TRBD1,15,.,TRBV5-1,TRBJ2-3,CASRTGGPSTDTQYF,TGCGCCAGCAGGACAGGGGGCCCTAGCACAGATACGCAGTATTTT
.,12,.,TRBV10-3,TRBJ2-7,CAISDTPYEQYF,TGTGCCATCAGTGACACACCCTACGAGCAGTACTTC
.,13,few,TRBV4-2,TRBJ1-1,CASSQVKGTEAFF,TGTGCCAGCAGCCAAGTGAAGGGCACTGAAGCTTTCTTT
.,14,few,TRBV6-5,TRBJ1-5,CASSYQWSDQPQHF,TGTGCCAGCAGTTACCAATGGAGTGATCAGCCCCAGCATTTT
.,15,many,TRBV2,TRBJ1-5,CASRDPGRANQPQHF,TGTGCCAGCAGAGACCCTGGACGGGCAAATCAGCCCCAGCATTTT
.,13,.,TRBV25-1,TRBJ2-2,CASRPTGPGELFF,TGTGCCAGCCGTCCCACCGGGCCCGGGGAGCTGTTTTTT
.,15,many,TRBV11-2,TRBJ1-1,CASSSPRGGNTEAFF,TGTGCCAGCAGCTCCCCCCGCGGGGGGAACACTGAAGCTTTCTTT
.,13,few,TRBV20-1,TRBJ2-5,CSARRAPQETQYF,TGCAGTGCTAGAAGGGCCCCCCAAGAGACCCAGTACTTC
.,12,few,TRBV10-2,TRBJ1-1,CASSLGWSEAFF,TGCGCCAGCAGCCTCGGGTGGTCTGAAGCTTTCTTT
.,15,many,TRBV7-3,TRBJ2-3,CASSLAASRTDTQYF,TGTGCCAGCAGCTTAGCGGCGTCTCGCACAGATACGCAGTATTTT